A selection of T cell receptor beta chains follows, all from one sample in a study of chemoradiotherapy in HPV16-positive cancers. Assay used: immunoSEQ multiplex PCR; TCRdb lists only in-frame clones, some missing. The sample carries more than 10,000 clones, around 72% recorded once. The biological material was taken from a patient who underwent chemoradiotherapy. Receptor source: a human donor with HPV-associated anogenital cancer. CDR3s include the opening cysteine and the closing phenylalanine or tryptophan. D genes are given only for firm matches. Some rows have no size entry. The others give once, few or many, or a class for an expanded clone.

>few|14|TRBV9|TRBD2|TRBJ2-7
TGTGCCAGCAGCCGGGGGGGACTAGCTATCGAGCAGTACTTC
CASSRGGLAIEQYF
>.|11|TRBV7-9|.|TRBJ1-1
TGTGCCAGCAGCTCCTCCACTGAAGCTTTCTTT
CASSSSTEAFF
>.|12|TRBV19|TRBD1|TRBJ1-5
TGTGCCAGTAACGACAGGGGGCAGCCCCAGCATTTT
CASNDRGQPQHF
>.|17|TRBV18|TRBD1|TRBJ2-2
TGTGCCAGCTCACTAGACAGGGGGCAAGTCGGCACCGGGGAGCTGTTTTTT
CASSLDRGQVGTGELFF
>few|15|TRBV5-1|.|TRBJ1-1
TGCGCCAGCAGCTTGGGACACGGCCCGAACACTGAAGCTTTCTTT
CASSLGHGPNTEAFF
>.|16|TRBV19|.|TRBJ1-1
TGTGCCAGTAGTCTCTTGGGCAGGTCCACGAACACTGAAGCTTTCTTT
CASSLLGRSTNTEAFF
>.|16|TRBV4-2|TRBD2|TRBJ2-1
TGTGCCAGCAGCCAAGGGACTAGCGGATCCTACAATGAGCAGTTCTTC
CASSQGTSGSYNEQFF
>.|16|TRBV7-9|.|TRBJ1-4
TGTGCCAGCAGCTTAACAGGAGGGCCAACTAATGAAAAACTGTTTTTT
CASSLTGGPTNEKLFF
>.|14|TRBV7-6|.|TRBJ2-7
TGTGCCAGCAGCTTAGAATCAGGGGGGAACGAGCAGTACTTC
CASSLESGGNEQYF
>.|14|TRBV6-5|TRBD2|TRBJ2-5
TGTGCCAGCAGTAGCGGGAGCGAAGCGGGGACCCAGTACTTC
CASSSGSEAGTQYF
>few|17|TRBV5-1|TRBD1|TRBJ2-6
TGCGCCAGCAGAGCGGGACAGGGAGAATCTGGGGCCAACGTCCTGACTTTC
CASRAGQGESGANVLTF
>.|13|TRBV2|.|TRBJ2-3
TGTGCCAGCAACGGGGTCTTCACAGATACGCAGTATTTT
CASNGVFTDTQYF
>.|14|TRBV5-1|.|TRBJ2-3
TGCGCCAGCAGCTTGAAGTCTTTCACAGATACGCAGTATTTT
CASSLKSFTDTQYF
>.|11|TRBV25-1|.|TRBJ1-1
TGTGCCTGTCGGGGGCTTGATGAAGCTTTCTTT
CACRGLDEAFF
>.|16|TRBV4-3|.|TRBJ1-1
TGCGCCAGCAGCCCGGGCGGGATTTTTGTGAACACTGAAGCTTTCTTT
CASSPGGIFVNTEAFF
>once|15|TRBV6-6|TRBD1|TRBJ2-7
TGTGCCAGCAGCCCAGACAGGGACCGATACTACGAGCAGTACTTC
CASSPDRDRYYEQYF
>.|12|TRBV5-1|.|TRBJ2-7
TGCGCCAGCAGCTTGGGGGGCTACGAGCAGTACTTC
CASSLGGYEQYF
>.|15|TRBV5-4|.|TRBJ2-4
TGTGCCAGCAGCTTGGGGGGGACAGCCAAAAACATTCAGTACTTC
CASSLGGTAKNIQYF
>.|15|TRBV9|.|TRBJ2-2
TGTGCCAGCAGCGTGGGGGGATCGAACACCGGGGAGCTGTTTTTT
CASSVGGSNTGELFF
>.|15|TRBV7-2|.|TRBJ2-7
TGTGCCAGCAGCTTAGCGCCGGAGAGACCGTACGAGCAGTACTTC
CASSLAPERPYEQYF
>.|16|TRBV5-1|TRBD1|TRBJ2-7
TGCGCCAGCAGCCCTACTCTCGGACAGGCCTCCTACGAGCAGTACTTC
CASSPTLGQASYEQYF
>.|16|TRBV10-3|.|TRBJ2-6
TGTGCCATCAGTGACCCAAATTCCTCTGGGGCCAACGTCCTGACTTTC
CAISDPNSSGANVLTF
>.|16|TRBV6-4|TRBD2|TRBJ2-1
TGTGCCAGCAGCCCCACCCGACTAGCGGGGCAGAATGAGCAGTTCTTC
CASSPTRLAGQNEQFF
>.|14|TRBV4-2|TRBD1|TRBJ2-1
TGTGCCAGCAGCCGGGACAGGGATTACAATGAGCAGTTCTTC
CASSRDRDYNEQFF
>.|13|TRBV6-5|.|TRBJ2-2
TGTGCCAGCAGTCCCACCCTGGCCGGGGAGCTGTTTTTT
CASSPTLAGELFF
>.|19|TRBV13|.|TRBJ2-7
TGTGCCAGCAGCTTAGTTAGTCGCCTAGCAGGAAGTTTATCCTACGAGCAGTACTTC
CASSLVSRLAGSLSYEQYF
>.|15|TRBV9|.|TRBJ1-2
TGTGCCAGCAGCGTAGACACACAGGGCGACTATGGCTACACCTTC
CASSVDTQGDYGYTF
>.|12|TRBV30|.|TRBJ1-1
TGTGCCTGGAGTATGGGGAACACTGAAGCTTTCTTT
CAWSMGNTEAFF
>.|12|TRBV28|.|TRBJ2-3
TGTGCCACGTCTCGTGAAGTAGATACGCAGTATTTT
CATSREVDTQYF
>.|15|TRBV7-3|TRBD1|TRBJ2-3
TGTGCCAGCAGCCCCCGGAGAGGGGGCGCAGATACGCAGTATTTT
CASSPRRGGADTQYF
>.|14|TRBV7-3|.|TRBJ2-7
TGTGCCAGCAGCCCAACAGGGGGGGGGTACGAGCAGTACTTC
CASSPTGGGYEQYF
>once|18|TRBV11-2|TRBD2|TRBJ2-6
TGTGCCAGCAGCCCCTCTAGCGGGCTCCTCTCTGGGGCCAACGTCCTGACTTTC
CASSPSSGLLSGANVLTF
>.|14|TRBV28|.|TRBJ2-3
TGTGCCAGCAGTTTTTCGGGGTACACAGATACGCAGTATTTT
CASSFSGYTDTQYF
>.|15|TRBV27|.|TRBJ1-2
TGTGCCAGCAGTTTATACACAGGGCCTGAGTATGGCTACACCTTC
CASSLYTGPEYGYTF
>.|16|TRBV7-2|TRBD1|TRBJ2-2
TGTGCCAGCAGCCCCCGTTGGGACAGAAACACCGGGGAGCTGTTTTTT
CASSPRWDRNTGELFF
>.|14|TRBV28|TRBD1|TRBJ2-7
TGTGCCAGCAGTTTAACAGGGGACTCCTACGAGCAGTACTTC
CASSLTGDSYEQYF
>.|15|TRBV4-3|TRBD1|TRBJ2-7
TGCGCCAGCAGCCAAACAGGGGCCGCAGTGAACGAGCAGTACTTC
CASSQTGAAVNEQYF
>.|16|TRBV28|TRBD1|TRBJ2-1
TGTGCCAGCAGTTCACACGGGACAGGGGGTGCCGATGAGCAGTTCTTC
CASSSHGTGGADEQFF
>.|15|TRBV14|.|TRBJ2-7
TGTGCCAGCAGCGCTCTGTTGGGGGCCTCCTACGAGCAGTACTTC
CASSALLGASYEQYF
>few|11|TRBV30|.|TRBJ2-7
TGTGCCTGGAGTGGGGTCGTCGAGCAGTACTTC
CAWSGVVEQYF
>.|12|TRBV7-2|.|TRBJ2-1
TGTGCCAGCAGCCCTTCTAGATCTGAGCAGTTCTTC
CASSPSRSEQFF
>once|15|TRBV28|.|TRBJ2-3
TGTGCCAGCAGCCCGCTGGGCGGATTGGTAGATACGCAGTATTTT
CASSPLGGLVDTQYF
>.|14|TRBV5-1|.|TRBJ2-7
TGCGCCAGCAGCTTTTTTGGGGAGGCCTACGAGCAGTACTTC
CASSFFGEAYEQYF